Listed below are T cell receptor beta chains from one sample, sequenced in a study of OX40 agonist ivuxolimab in advanced cancers. Libraries were prepared by immunoSEQ multiplex PCR; TCRdb keeps only in-frame clonotypes and omits some of them. The sample has about 27,000 clones; 76% are singletons. Sequenced material: CD4+ or CD8+ T cells sorted from blood, taken in a trial of the OX40 agonist ivuxolimab. The receptors derive from an adult with an advanced solid tumor such as melanoma, head and neck, liver or kidney cancer. Both conserved end residues are trimmed from each CDR3.

TRBV30,TRBJ2-2,AWSRGMRTGELF
TRBV5-4,TRBJ2-5,ASSPPGQRQETQY
TRBV7-6,TRBJ2-3,ASSLAERGDTQY
TRBV6-1,TRBJ1-2,ASSEVQETYGYT
TRBV5-3,TRBJ1-1,ARSSGAF
TRBV5-5,TRBJ1-1,ASSLAVGFMNTEAF
TRBV7-2,TRBJ1-1,ASSLKMTEAF
TRBV19,TRBJ1-3,ASTPRWQAGNAIY
TRBV19,TRBJ1-3,VSNSGNTIY
TRBV15,TRBJ2-7,ATSGGGLRYEQY
TRBV6-6,TRBJ1-2,ASNLGVGLDGYT
TRBV7-9,TRBJ2-7,ASSLRAFGLEQY
TRBV10-3,TRBJ1-5,AIRQGRDQPQH
TRBV5-1,TRBJ2-1,ASSLGVLAAYNEQF